This T cell receptor (beta chain) was sequenced during a study of cytomegalovirus exposure and HLA in healthy donors. Study information: There were 350 to 400 genotyped donors. Of these, about 81% fell in the genetic ancestry cluster associated with self-reported Caucasian donors. General observations from the study: TCR beta V- and J-gene trimming was later associated with a missense DCLRE1C variant.

As regards this clone: Its antigen is undetermined.

When sampled, the donors appeared nominally healthy, though they likely had unrecorded immune exposures. The CDR3 consists of 12 residues. Germline CDR1 is MDHEN and CDR2 is SYDVKM. V was trimmed by 5 bases and J by 9 bases, leaving 11 bases between them. PCR primers comprised 60 Vbeta and 13 Jbeta primers. Per the original data handling: An analysis performed later counted 73 million or so unique TCR beta chains (roughly 10 million of them shared). Only in-frame clones appear in the TCRdb table, and some are missing; sequencing was by immunoSEQ multiplex PCR. V, J and clone size are taken as reported in that table, and D and trimming were inferred from the DNA itself. The table includes about 120,000 clones, around two thirds detected once.

Material: PBMCs. This chain links TRBV28 with TRBJ2-1; D is uncertain. This receptor was taken from a woman between 35 and 50 years old in good health and CMV-seropositive. The CDR3: CASSTQVGEQFF. As DNA, the CDR3 is TGTGCCAGCAGTACTCAGGTGGGTGAGCAGTTCTTC.